What follows are 16 T cell receptor beta chains derived from one specimen sequenced in a study of HIV-infected children after antiretroviral therapy interruption. This sample's treatment: PENTA 11 planned treatment interruption arm or continuous ART arm. A 3' RACE protocol on RNA, with unique molecular identifiers, produced the TCR library. TCRdb re-called the 3' RACE reads through MiXCR, storing one row per CDR3 protein. The sample lists some 38,000 distinct CDR3 sequences; over 6.5% were seen once. Here the sequenced sample was CD45RA+ CD4+ T cells from PBMCs, pooled from several time points, taken from a donor given antiretroviral therapy, either interrupted or continuous. Subset specified: naive CD4+ CD45RA+ CD45RO- T cells. Every receptor here comes from a pool of human donors with HIV.

This clonotype was seen many times. V gene TRBV13 combines with J gene TRBJ1-2; unclear D gene. The CDR3 consists of 13 residues. V was clipped by 8 bases and J by 10 bases, with 20 bases between them. CDR1 PRHDT and CDR2 FYEKMQ come from the germline V gene (reference sequence). The CDR3 sequence: CASSLDTNSDYTF. CDR3 bases: TGTGCCAGCTCTCTCGACACAAACTCCGACTACACCTTC.

Points on this clonotype: A much more abundant neighbour one base away suggests this may be a read error. The genes are TRBV5-1 and TRBJ2-3; D ambiguous. CDR3 size: 14 residues. CDR1 and CDR2 from the germline V gene are SGHRS and YFSETQ. The CDR3 coding sequence is TGCGCCATCAGCTTGGCGGCGGGCACAGATACGCAGTATTTT. Translated, it gives CAISLAAGTDTQYF.

This clonotype was picked up many times. V gene TRBV20-1 combines with J gene TRBJ2-7; 8 positions match TRBD1. The CDR3 runs 16 residues. The V segment lost 0 bases and the J segment 5 bases; nucleotides outside the gene matches: 12. The germline CDR1 and CDR2 sequences are DFQATT and SNEGSKA (reference sequence). The CDR3: CSARDSDRGELHEQYF. The CDR3 nucleotides read TGCAGTGCTAGAGATTCAGACAGGGGAGAGCTCCACGAGCAGTACTTC.

This clonotype was picked up many times. The chain combines TRBV11-2 with TRBJ2-3, with 8 positions matching TRBD2. CDR3 size: 15 residues. Germline V gene data show CDR1 as SGHAT and CDR2 as FQNNGV. Unmatched junction bases numbered 6, after V lost 5 bases and J lost 2 bases. The chain's CDR3 is CASSPRLAYTDTQYF. CDR3 bases: TGTGCCAGCAGCCCACGACTAGCGTACACAGATACGCAGTATTTT.

This clonotype was counted many times. This rearrangement joins TRBV12-3 or TRBV12-4 to TRBJ1-5; a possible D gene is TRBD1 (5 bases). V was clipped by 5 bases and J by 7 bases, with 18 bases between them. The CDR3 runs to 15 residues. The CDR3 region has the DNA TGTGCCAGCAGTAACCGTGGGGCCGGTGAGCAGCCCCAGCATTTT. This gives the protein CASSNRGAGEQPQHF.

This clonotype occurred once. The chain links TRBV29-1 to TRBJ2-5; tentatively, D is TRBD1 (6 bases). Germline V gene data show CDR1 as SQVTM and CDR2 as ANQGSEA. V was pared by 4 bases and J by 3 bases, with 12 bases between. The CDR3 is made up of 13 amino acids. The CDR3 spells CSVGPDRKETQYF. CDR3 in DNA: TGCAGCGTTGGCCCCGACAGGAAAGAGACCCAGTACTTC.

This clonotype was counted between two and nine times. The gene calls are TRBV11-2 and TRBJ2-5; D is unclear. Deletions cut 10 bases from V and 5 bases from J, with 17 bases between. The V gene's germline CDR1 is SGHAT and CDR2 FQNNGV. The CDR3 covers 13 residues. CDR3 amino acids: CATRRLRPETQYF. For the CDR3, the DNA is TGTGCCACCAGGCGGCTACGACCGGAGACCCAGTACTTC.

This clonotype was counted between two and nine times. V is TRBV19 and J is TRBJ2-6; D is ambiguous. This CDR3 region has 15 residues. CDR1 and CDR2 (germline): LNHDA, SQIVND (reference sequence). V lost 7 bases to trimming and J lost 0 bases, with 10 bases between them. The CDR3 bases are TGTGCCAGTATACAAGAAGCCTCTGGGGCCAACGTCCTGACTTTC. This gives the protein CASIQEASGANVLTF.

This clonotype was seen ten or more times. The V call is TRBV6-5, the J call TRBJ2-7; 8 bases fit TRBD1. The CDR3 is made up of 12 amino acids. Germline loops: CDR1 MNHEY, CDR2 SVGAGI. Germline trimming cut 5 bases from V and 3 bases from J; bases unmatched to any gene: 0. The CDR3 DNA follows: TGTGCCAGCAGTGGACAGGGCTACGAGCAGTACTTC. Its translation: CASSGQGYEQYF.

The chain links TRBV25-1 to TRBJ2-2; 8 bases line up with TRBD1. With V trimmed by 2 bases and J by 5 bases, 7 bases remained unmatched. Germline V gene sequence: CDR1 MGHDK, CDR2 SYGVNS. The CDR3 totals 16 residues. The CDR3 DNA reads as TGTGCCAGCAGTGAACCCCAGGGGGCTGGAACCGGGGAGCTGTTTTTT. Its protein product is CASSEPQGAGTGELFF.

This clonotype was found many times. CDR3 DNA sequence: TGTGCCAGCAGTCCAGGACTAGCGGGGTCGAAGCAGTTCTTC. Translating it yields CASSPGLAGSKQFF. The chain joins TRBV12-3 or TRBV12-4 to TRBJ2-1; 12 bases match TRBD2. J was trimmed by 11 bases and V by 5 bases; bases with no gene match: 7. The CDR3 is made up of 14 amino acids.

This clonotype was seen ten or more times. The chain employs TRBV12-3 or TRBV12-4 and TRBJ2-7, with D hard to call. Trimming removed 5 bases at V and 3 bases at J, with 20 bases between. This CDR3 has 16 amino acids. The CDR3 loop reads CASSLRRAPTGYEQYF. CDR3 sequence (DNA): TGTGCCAGCAGTCTCCGCCGGGCGCCCACCGGCTACGAGCAGTACTTC.

This clonotype was seen ten or more times. The chain uses TRBV6-1 and TRBJ2-5, with a weak D call TRBD1 (5 bases). V was pared by 6 bases and J by 5 bases, with 22 bases between. This CDR3 has 16 residues. Germline assignment: CDR1 MNHNS and CDR2 SASEGT. CDR3 loop: CASSSWRQGNPETQYF. The CDR3 bases are TGTGCCAGCAGCAGCTGGCGGCAGGGTAACCCGGAGACCCAGTACTTC.

The table lists this clonotype with many counts. The CDR3 nucleotides are TGTGCCAGCAGCTTAGATGTTTTCTGGGAGGCAGAGACCCAGTACTTC. It encodes CASSLDVFWEAETQYF. This sequence joins TRBV11-2 and TRBJ2-5, with D possibly being TRBD2 (6 bases). The CDR3 length is 16 residues. Trimming took off 0 bases at V and 4 bases at J, with 15 bases between the two ends. CDR1 is SGHAT and CDR2 is FQNNGV in the germline V gene.

Many counts were recorded for this clonotype. The chain recombines TRBV5-1 with TRBJ1-1; D gene uncertain. The CDR3 covers 14 residues. The V end was cut by 0 bases, the J end by 7 bases, with 13 bases between. From germline, CDR1 is SGHRS and CDR2 YFSETQ. CDR3 residues: CASSLARAPGEAFF. CDR3 bases: TGCGCCAGCAGCTTGGCGAGGGCACCCGGTGAAGCTTTCTTT.

V usage is TRBV7-8 and J usage is TRBJ2-3, with TRBD2 matching 8 bases. The CDR3 contains 15 residues. Per the germline V gene, CDR1 is SGHVS and CDR2 is FQNEAQ. Trimming removed 5 bases from V and 4 bases from J; junction bases left unmatched: 8. The CDR3 loop reads CASSQERGRADTQYF. The CDR3 DNA sequence: TGTGCCAGCAGCCAGGAGCGGGGGCGGGCAGATACGCAGTATTTT.